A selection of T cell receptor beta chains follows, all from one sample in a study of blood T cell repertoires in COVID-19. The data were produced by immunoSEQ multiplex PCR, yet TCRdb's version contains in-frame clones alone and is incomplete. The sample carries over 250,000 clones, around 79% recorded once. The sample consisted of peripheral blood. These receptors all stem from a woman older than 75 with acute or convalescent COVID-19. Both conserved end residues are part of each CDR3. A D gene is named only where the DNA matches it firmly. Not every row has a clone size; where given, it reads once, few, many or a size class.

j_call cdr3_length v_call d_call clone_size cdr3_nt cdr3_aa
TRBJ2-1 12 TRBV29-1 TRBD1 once TGCAGCGTGAGGACAGGATACAATGAGCAGTTCTTC CSVRTGYNEQFF
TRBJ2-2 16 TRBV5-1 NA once TGCGCCAGCAGCCACCCCGGTACAGGGAACACCGGGGAGCTGTTTTTT CASSHPGTGNTGELFF
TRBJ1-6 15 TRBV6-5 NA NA TGTGCCAGCAGTTCATGGGCGACGGGGAATTCACCCCTCCACTTT CASSSWATGNSPLHF
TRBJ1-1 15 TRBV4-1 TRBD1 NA TGCGCCAGCAGCCAACTGGGGGACAGGGCCACTGAAGCTTTCTTT CASSQLGDRATEAFF
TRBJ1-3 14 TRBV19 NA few TGTGCCAGTAGTTCTCAGAACCCCGGAAACACCATATATTTT CASSSQNPGNTIYF
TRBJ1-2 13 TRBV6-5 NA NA TGTGCCAGCAGTTCATCAGGGATGGGTGGCTACACCTTC CASSSSGMGGYTF
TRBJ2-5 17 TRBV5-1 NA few TGCGCCAGCAGCTCCGGATGGCTGATCTCCTCCGGGGAGACCCAGTACTTC CASSSGWLISSGETQYF
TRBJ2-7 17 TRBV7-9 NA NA TGTGCCAGCAGCTTAGCAGGGGGTGGGGCCCTAGCCTACGAGCAGTACTTC CASSLAGGGALAYEQYF
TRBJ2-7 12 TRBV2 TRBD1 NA TGTGCCAGCAAACAGGACAGGGCCGAGCAGTACTTC CASKQDRAEQYF
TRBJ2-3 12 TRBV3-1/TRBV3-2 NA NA TGTGCCAGCAGCCCCCATCAGGGGACGCAGTATTTT CASSPHQGTQYF
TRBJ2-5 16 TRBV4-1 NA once TGCGCCAGCAGCCAAGTATTAGCGGCCCCCGGGGAGACCCAGTACTTC CASSQVLAAPGETQYF
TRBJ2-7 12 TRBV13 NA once TGTGCCACAAATGGACAGTCCTACGAGCAGTACTTC CATNGQSYEQYF
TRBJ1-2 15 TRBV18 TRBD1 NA TGTGCCAGCTCACCGGCAGGGGGCACTAACTATGGCTACACCTTC CASSPAGGTNYGYTF
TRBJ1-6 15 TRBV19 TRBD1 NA TGTGCCGGAAGGGTCGGGACAGGGATTAATTCACCCCTCCACTTT CAGRVGTGINSPLHF
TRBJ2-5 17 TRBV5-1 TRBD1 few TGCGCCAGCAGCTTGGGTTACGGTACAGGGGGCCAAGAGACCCAGTACTTC CASSLGYGTGGQETQYF